These 22 T cell receptor beta chains share one sample of origin, sequenced in a study of prognosis after radiotherapy for stage I lung cancer. Amplicons of TCR beta CDR3 were generated from genomic DNA by two-round multiplex PCR. First-round PCR, the initial amplification, used primers specific to each TRBV and TRBJ gene. TCRdb independently ran MiXCR on the multiplex PCR reads; one entry per CDR3 protein. Among about 16,000 distinct CDR3 sequences listed, approximately 44% were seen once. The source was PBMCs, collected before or after stereotactic body radiation therapy (not recorded which). The origin of the receptors is a donor older than 45 with non-small cell lung cancer.

V and J are TRBV5-4 and TRBJ1-6; D possibly corresponds to TRBD1 (6 bases). The CDR3 has 14 residues. CDR1 and CDR2 (germline): SGHNT, YYREEE (reference sequence). V shed 2 bases and J shed 9 bases, with 12 bases lying between them. This CDR3 is CASSLRGDGSPLHF. The CDR3 region has the DNA TGTGCCAGCAGCTTAAGGGGGGACGGTTCACCCCTCCACTTT.

As for this clonotype: This likely stems from a read error, as it lies one base from a far larger clone. V is TRBV6-2 or TRBV6-3 and J is TRBJ2-5; 7 bases are a match to TRBD1. Germline lookup yields CDR1 MNHEY and CDR2 SVGEGT. V lost 6 bases and J lost 8; bases outside the gene matches: 15. The CDR3 spans 15 residues. CDR3 sequence: CASRRHEGARDTQYF. CDR3 nucleotides: TGTGCCAGCAGACGCCATGAGGGGGCGCGAGATACCCAGTACTTC.

Turning to this clonotype: It may be a read error: a sequence one base away is much more abundant. The conserved closing phenylalanine or tryptophan is absent in this CDR3, likely reflecting a read error. The chain recombines TRBV27 with TRBJ2-7, with D uncertain. Germline V gene lookup returns CDR1 MNHEY and CDR2 SMNVEV (reference sequence). The CDR3 is 13 residues long. CDR3 sequence: CSSSFRSSYEQYL. Written as DNA, the CDR3 is TGTTCCAGCAGTTTCAGGAGCTCCTACGAGCAGTACCTC.

This clonotype has at least ten counts. The gene calls are TRBV5-1 and TRBJ2-6, with TRBD1 matching over 8 bases. Losses at the gene ends were 4 bases for V and 2 bases for J; bases not matched to a gene: 5. The CDR3 is 16 amino acids. Per germline, CDR1 SGHRS and CDR2 YFSETQ. The DNA for the CDR3 is TGCGCCAGCAGCCCGGGACAGGAGGCTGGGGCCAACGTCCTGACTTTC. Protein sequence: CASSPGQEAGANVLTF.

At least ten counts were recorded for this clonotype. The V call is TRBV10-3, the J call TRBJ1-6; D unclear. The ends were cut back, 2 bases at V and 6 bases at J, with 14 bases in the middle. CDR1 ENHRY and CDR2 SYGVKD come from the germline V gene. The CDR3 runs to 16 residues. The CDR3 DNA reads TGTGCCATCAGTGAGGGGCGAGGCGGCGGTAATTCACCCCTCCACTTT. Amino acids: CAISEGRGGGNSPLHF.

This clonotype was counted a few times. This chain links TRBV12-3 or TRBV12-4 with TRBJ2-2; D is unclear. The CDR3 is 13 amino acids. The V end was cut by 5 bases, the J end by 1 base, with 5 bases between. Written as DNA, the CDR3 is TGTGCCAGCAGTGCTGTGAACACCGGGGAGCTGTTTTTT. Protein: CASSAVNTGELFF.

This clonotype was observed at least ten times. The chain carries TRBV18 and TRBJ2-1, with a weak D call TRBD2 (6 bases). Germline CDR1 and CDR2: KGHSH and LQKENI. Trimming shortened V by 3 bases and J by 10 bases, and 19 bases separated the two germline ends. The CDR3 consists of 15 residues. The CDR3 DNA follows: TGTGCCAGCTCACCGAAGGGACTCGGGTCTGCCGAGCAGTTCTTC. Translating it yields CASSPKGLGSAEQFF.

This clonotype has a count of ten or more. A much bigger clone sits one base away, suggesting this may be a read error. Here the CDR3 omits its conserved ending phenylalanine or tryptophan, so a read error is the likely source. The chain is built from TRBV7-9 and TRBJ2-2, with 8 bases fitting TRBD2. Germline CDR1 and CDR2: SEHNR and FQNEAQ (reference sequence). Trimming at V came to 5 bases and at J to 1 base, leaving 6 bases not matched to a gene. The CDR3 runs to 16 residues. CDR3 region: CASSPPGGMNTGELFS. CDR3 in DNA: TGTGCCAGCAGCCCGCCGGGGGGGATGAACACCGGGGAGCTGTTTTCT.

The chain couples TRBV5-1 to TRBJ1-2; 12 bases line up with TRBD1. The CDR3 totals 18 residues. Germline CDR1 is SGHRS and CDR2 is YFSETQ. The J segment lost 4 bases and the V segment lost 2 bases, leaving 12 bases of the junction unmatched. The CDR3: CASSFMGTGGRLLYGYTF. The DNA for the CDR3 is TGCGCCAGCAGCTTTATGGGGACAGGGGGCCGGTTACTCTATGGCTACACCTTC.

The sample holds many counts of this clonotype. The chain links TRBV2 to TRBJ1-5; 7 nucleotides agree with TRBD1. CDR1 is SNHLY, CDR2 FYNNEI, per germline. V lost 5 bases, J lost 5 bases, and 6 bases stayed unmatched. The CDR3 covers 14 residues. The CDR3 nucleotides are TGTGCCAGCAGTCCTCAGGGGGGTGATCAGCCCCAGCATTTT. This gives the protein CASSPQGGDQPQHF.

The chain employs TRBV3-1 and TRBJ2-3; no reliable D call. Trimming took off 0 bases at V and 5 bases at J, with 9 bases between the two ends. CDR1 and CDR2 (germline): LGHDT, YNNKEL (reference sequence). This CDR3 is 14 amino acids long. The DNA for the CDR3 is TGTGCCAGCAGCCAAGATAGCCCAGTAGATACGCAGTATTTT. The encoded protein is CASSQDSPVDTQYF.

This rearrangement joins TRBV28 to TRBJ1-2, with D unresolved. Germline values: CDR1 MDHEN, CDR2 SYDVKM. This CDR3 has 15 residues. V lost 5 bases, J lost 0 bases, and 13 bases lay in between. The CDR3 region is CASSPTRRPNYGYTF. The CDR3 DNA reads as TGTGCCAGCAGTCCAACCCGGAGACCTAACTATGGCTACACCTTC.

J is TRBJ2-2 and V is TRBV20-1; 14 nucleotides agree with TRBD2. Trimming removed 5 bases from V and 6 bases from J; junction bases left unmatched: 8. The V gene's germline CDR1 is DFQATT and CDR2 SNEGSKA (reference sequence). The CDR3 is 16 amino acids. The CDR3 here is CSASGTSGSIAGELFF. In DNA form, the CDR3 reads TGCAGTGCTTCCGGGACTAGCGGGAGTATCGCCGGGGAGCTGTTTTTT.

Remarks on this clonotype: One end of the junction varies from germline; a read error may be responsible. This chain connects TRBV6-1 to TRBJ2-3; tentatively, D is TRBD1 (5 bases). Germline V gene data show CDR1 as MNHNS and CDR2 as SASEGT. This CDR3 is built from 12 residues. The CDR3 loop is CSSSEQVDTQYF. The CDR3 DNA reads as TGTTCCAGCAGTGAACAGGTGGATACGCAGTATTTT.

A note on this clonotype: This may arise from a read error, as a much more abundant clone is one base away. The genes are TRBV5-5 and TRBJ2-7; TRBD1 might be the D (6 bases). From germline, CDR1 is SGHKS and CDR2 YYEKEE (reference sequence). V lost 2 bases, J lost 6 bases, and 12 bases lay in between. The CDR3 has 13 residues. CDR3 DNA sequence: TGTGCCAGCAGCTTTGTACAGGGTATCGAGCAGTACTTC. Amino acids: CASSFVQGIEQYF.

The rearrangement joins TRBV27 to TRBJ1-2, with D unresolved. The CDR3 contains 16 residues. V was pared by 3 bases and J by 3 bases, with 17 bases between. Germline-derived CDR1 and CDR2 are MNHEY and SMNVEV (reference sequence). CDR3 sequence reads: CASSLAGGRFDYGYTF. The CDR3 bases are TGTGCCAGCAGTTTGGCGGGCGGAAGATTTGACTATGGCTACACCTTC.

This clonotype was detected only a few times. The chain has TRBV6-1 and TRBJ1-5; 7 positions match TRBD1. The ends lost 10 bases at V and 5 bases at J; junction bases unmatched: 5. Per the germline V gene, CDR1 is MNHNS and CDR2 is SASEGT. The CDR3 sequence is 12 residues long. CDR3 sequence: CATRTGYQPQHF. In nucleotides, the CDR3 is TGTGCCACCCGGACAGGATATCAGCCCCAGCATTTT.

This clonotype has a count of ten or more. V is TRBV7-2 and J is TRBJ1-2; D gene uncertain. Germline V gene sequence: CDR1 SGHTA, CDR2 FQGNSA. This CDR3 region has 14 residues. Trimming took off 3 bases at V and 2 bases at J, with 10 bases between the two ends. The CDR3 DNA reads TGTGCCAGCAGCTTTCAAGGACGGAACTATGGCTACACCTTC. It codes for CASSFQGRNYGYTF.

The V and J genes are TRBV28 and TRBJ1-6, with 10 positions matching TRBD1. Trimming cost V 6 bases and J 10 bases; bases outside gene matches: 9. The V gene's germline CDR1 is MDHEN and CDR2 SYDVKM. The CDR3 totals 15 residues. DNA of the CDR3: TGTGCCAGCAGCCTAGGCGGGACAGGGGTATCACCCCTCCACTTT. Translating it yields CASSLGGTGVSPLHF.

At least ten counts were recorded for this clonotype. V and J are TRBV7-6 and TRBJ2-7; D not resolved. Trimming stripped 5 bases from V and 6 bases from J, with 14 bases between. From germline, CDR1 is SGHVS and CDR2 FNYEAQ. This CDR3 is built from 13 residues. The CDR3 nucleotides read TGTGCCAGCAGCGCCCGGACGACAACCGAGCAGTACTTC. Its translation: CASSARTTTEQYF.

In this sample, this clonotype turned up many times. CDR3 sequence: CASSYTDNNEKLFF. The CDR3 region has the DNA TGTGCCAGCAGTTACACGGATAATAATGAAAAACTGTTTTTT. The V and J genes are TRBV6-8 and TRBJ1-4, with D unresolved. V lost 2 bases and J lost 4, with 8 bases in between. Per germline, CDR1 MNHGY and CDR2 SAAAGT. This CDR3 has 14 amino acids.

The chain links TRBV19 to TRBJ2-5, with TRBD1 as a possible D gene (6 bases). This CDR3 spans 14 amino acids. With 0 bases removed from V and 5 bases from J, the gap between germline ends came to 10 bases. CDR1 is LNHDA and CDR2 is SQIVND in the germline V gene (reference sequence). The CDR3 reads CASSIDPRGETQYF. The CDR3 nucleotides are TGTGCCAGTAGTATAGATCCCAGGGGTGAGACCCAGTACTTC.